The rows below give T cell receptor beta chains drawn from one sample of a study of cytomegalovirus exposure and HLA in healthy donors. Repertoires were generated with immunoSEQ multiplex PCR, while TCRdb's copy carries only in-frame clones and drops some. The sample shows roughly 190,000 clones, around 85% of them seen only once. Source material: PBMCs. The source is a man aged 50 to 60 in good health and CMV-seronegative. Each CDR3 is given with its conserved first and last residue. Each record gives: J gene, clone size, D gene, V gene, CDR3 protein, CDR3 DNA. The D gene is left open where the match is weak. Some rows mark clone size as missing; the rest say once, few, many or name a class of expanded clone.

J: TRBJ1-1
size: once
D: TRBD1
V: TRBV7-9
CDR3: CASSSGTGYTEAFF
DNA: TGTGCCAGCAGCTCCGGGACAGGGTACACTGAAGCTTTCTTT

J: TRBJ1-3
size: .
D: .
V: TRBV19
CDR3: CASSKTGTPGAAGNTIYF
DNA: TGTGCCAGTAGTAAAACCGGGACACCGGGCGCAGCTGGAAACACCATATATTTT

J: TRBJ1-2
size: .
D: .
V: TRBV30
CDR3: CAWSVPFHGRARGYGYTF
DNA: TGTGCCTGGAGTGTACCTTTTCATGGTCGGGCCCGGGGCTATGGCTACACCTTC

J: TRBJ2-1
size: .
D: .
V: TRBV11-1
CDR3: CASSLDLNEQFF
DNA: TGTGCCAGCAGCTTAGATCTCAATGAGCAGTTCTTC

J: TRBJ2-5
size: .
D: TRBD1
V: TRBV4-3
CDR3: CASGTGMGETQYF
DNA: TGCGCCAGCGGGACAGGTATGGGAGAGACCCAGTACTTC

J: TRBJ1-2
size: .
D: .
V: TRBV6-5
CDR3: CASSYSVRTDGYTF
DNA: TGTGCCAGCAGTTACTCTGTTAGGACAGATGGCTACACCTTC

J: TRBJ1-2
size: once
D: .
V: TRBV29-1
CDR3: CSVPRDSDYGYTF
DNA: TGCAGCGTTCCCCGCGACAGCGACTATGGCTACACCTTC

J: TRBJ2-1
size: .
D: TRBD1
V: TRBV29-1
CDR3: CSVEGGGLWNEQFF
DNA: TGCAGCGTTGAAGGAGGGGGCCTATGGAATGAGCAGTTCTTC

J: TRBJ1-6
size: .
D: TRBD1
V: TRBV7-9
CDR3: CASSPTWRDRGGPLHF
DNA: TGTGCCAGCAGCCCGACCTGGAGGGACAGGGGTGGACCCCTCCACTTT

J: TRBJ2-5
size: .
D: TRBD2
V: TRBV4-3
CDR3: CASSQERGLAGEETQYF
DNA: TGCGCCAGCAGCCAAGAAAGAGGCCTAGCGGGGGAAGAGACCCAGTACTTC

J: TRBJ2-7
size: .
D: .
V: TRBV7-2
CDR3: CASSFGGVGEQYF
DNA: TGTGCCAGCAGCTTCGGCGGGGTGGGGGAGCAGTACTTC

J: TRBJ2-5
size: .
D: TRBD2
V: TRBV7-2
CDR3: CASSLVLGGGAKTQYF
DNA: TGTGCCAGCAGCTTAGTATTGGGCGGGGGGGCGAAGACCCAGTACTTC

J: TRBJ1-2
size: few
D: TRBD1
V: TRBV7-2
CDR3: CASSLQGAIGYTF
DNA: TGTGCCAGCAGCTTACAGGGGGCTATCGGCTACACCTTC

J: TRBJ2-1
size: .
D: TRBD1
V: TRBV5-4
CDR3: CASSRQGARGDEQFF
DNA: TGTGCCAGCAGCCGACAGGGGGCGCGGGGTGATGAGCAGTTCTTC

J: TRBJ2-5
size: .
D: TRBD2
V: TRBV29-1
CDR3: CSVVGRAEETQYF
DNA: TGCAGCGTTGTGGGGAGGGCAGAGGAGACCCAGTACTTC

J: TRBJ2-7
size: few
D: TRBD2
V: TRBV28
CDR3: CASSTAGGADYEQYF
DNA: TGTGCCAGCAGTACAGCGGGGGGAGCTGACTACGAGCAGTACTTC

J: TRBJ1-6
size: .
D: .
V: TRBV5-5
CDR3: CASSPGQPGNSPLHF
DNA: TGTGCCAGCAGTCCAGGACAGCCGGGGAATTCACCCCTCCACTTT

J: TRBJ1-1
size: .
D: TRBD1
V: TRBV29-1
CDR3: CSGWTGENTEAFF
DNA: TGCAGCGGCTGGACAGGGGAGAACACTGAAGCTTTCTTT

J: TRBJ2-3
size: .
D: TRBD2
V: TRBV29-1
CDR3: CSVEGHGLAGVSTQYF
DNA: TGCAGCGTTGAGGGCCACGGACTAGCGGGGGTTTCTACGCAGTATTTT

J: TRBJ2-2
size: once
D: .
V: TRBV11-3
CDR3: CASSLDLSGKTGELFF
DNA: TGTGCCAGCAGCTTAGATCTTTCGGGGAAGACCGGGGAGCTGTTTTTT

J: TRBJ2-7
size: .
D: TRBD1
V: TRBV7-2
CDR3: CASSLGAGGAYEQYF
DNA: TGTGCCAGCAGCTTAGGGGCAGGGGGCGCATACGAGCAGTACTTC

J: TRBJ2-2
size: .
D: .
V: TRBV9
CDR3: CASSSREGGELFF
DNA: TGTGCCAGCAGCTCCAGGGAAGGCGGGGAGCTGTTTTTT

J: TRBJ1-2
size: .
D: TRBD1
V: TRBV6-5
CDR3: CASSWTGGGYTF
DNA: TGTGCCAGCAGTTGGACAGGGGGCGGCTACACCTTC

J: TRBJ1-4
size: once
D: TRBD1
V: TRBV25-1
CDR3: CASDPGQKEKLFF
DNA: TGTGCCAGTGACCCGGGACAGAAGGAAAAACTGTTTTTT

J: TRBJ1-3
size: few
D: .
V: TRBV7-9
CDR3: CASSPDAGRSGNTIYF
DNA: TGTGCCAGCAGCCCAGACGCGGGCCGCTCTGGAAACACCATATATTTT

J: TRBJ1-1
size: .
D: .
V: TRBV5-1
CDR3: CASSLVAGDNTEAFF
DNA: TGCGCCAGCAGCTTGGTAGCAGGGGACAACACTGAAGCTTTCTTT

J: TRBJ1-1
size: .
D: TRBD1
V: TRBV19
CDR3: CASSARTGRWTEAFF
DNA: TGTGCCAGTAGTGCTCGGACAGGGAGGTGGACTGAAGCTTTCTTT

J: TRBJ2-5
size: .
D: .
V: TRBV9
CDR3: CASSVGHFQETQYF
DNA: TGTGCCAGCAGCGTTGGACACTTCCAAGAGACCCAGTACTTC

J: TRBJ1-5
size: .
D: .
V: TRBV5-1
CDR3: CASSPAGEGNQPQHF
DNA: TGCGCCAGCAGCCCGGCAGGGGAGGGGAATCAGCCCCAGCATTTT

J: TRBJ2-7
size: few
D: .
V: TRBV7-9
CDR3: CASSHTGDEQYF
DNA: TGTGCCAGCAGCCACACGGGAGACGAGCAGTACTTC

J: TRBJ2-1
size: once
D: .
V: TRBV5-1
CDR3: CASSYPGTKYNEQFF
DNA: TGCGCCAGCAGCTATCCCGGGACAAAATACAATGAGCAGTTCTTC

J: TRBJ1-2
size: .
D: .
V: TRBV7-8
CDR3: CASSLARQAQGGYTF
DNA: TGTGCCAGCAGCTTAGCGCGACAGGCTCAGGGGGGCTACACCTTC

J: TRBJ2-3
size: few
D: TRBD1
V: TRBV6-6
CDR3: CASKPKGAGDTQYF
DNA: TGTGCCAGCAAGCCGAAGGGGGCGGGAGATACGCAGTATTTT

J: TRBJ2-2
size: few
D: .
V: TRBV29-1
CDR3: CSVVAPGREPTGELFF
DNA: TGCAGCGTTGTAGCTCCGGGACGGGAGCCGACCGGGGAGCTGTTTTTT

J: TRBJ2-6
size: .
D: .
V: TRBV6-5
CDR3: CASSPVGANVLTF
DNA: TGTGCCAGCAGCCCCGTGGGGGCCAACGTCCTGACTTTC

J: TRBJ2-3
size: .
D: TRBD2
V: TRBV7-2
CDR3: CASGSSGGAKTQYF
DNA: TGTGCCAGCGGGTCTAGCGGGGGGGCGAAGACGCAGTATTTT

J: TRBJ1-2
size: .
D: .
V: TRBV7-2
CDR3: CASTELTGFYGYTF
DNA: TGTGCCAGCACCGAACTGACAGGTTTCTATGGCTACACCTTC

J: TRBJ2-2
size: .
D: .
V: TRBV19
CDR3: CASSTSRGGWAGELFF
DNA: TGTGCCAGTAGTACCTCCCGGGGAGGTTGGGCCGGGGAGCTGTTTTTT

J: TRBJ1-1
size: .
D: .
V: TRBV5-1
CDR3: CASSLGGETEAFF
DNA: TGCGCCAGCAGCTTGGGCGGGGAGACTGAAGCTTTCTTT

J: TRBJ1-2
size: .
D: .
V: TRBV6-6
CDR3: CASSLPGGYTF
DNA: TGTGCCAGCAGCCTCCCCGGGGGCTACACCTTC